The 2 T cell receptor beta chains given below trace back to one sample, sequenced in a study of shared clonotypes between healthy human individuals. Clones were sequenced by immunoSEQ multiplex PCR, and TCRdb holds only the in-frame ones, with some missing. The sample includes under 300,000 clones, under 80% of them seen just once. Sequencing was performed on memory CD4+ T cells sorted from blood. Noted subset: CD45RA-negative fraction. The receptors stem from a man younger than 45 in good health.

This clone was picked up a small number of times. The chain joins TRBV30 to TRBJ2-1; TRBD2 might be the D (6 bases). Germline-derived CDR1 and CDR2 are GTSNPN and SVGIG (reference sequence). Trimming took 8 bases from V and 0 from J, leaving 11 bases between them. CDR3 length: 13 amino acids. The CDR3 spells CARGTYSYNEQFF. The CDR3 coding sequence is TGTGCCCGGGGGACTTACTCCTACAATGAGCAGTTCTTC.

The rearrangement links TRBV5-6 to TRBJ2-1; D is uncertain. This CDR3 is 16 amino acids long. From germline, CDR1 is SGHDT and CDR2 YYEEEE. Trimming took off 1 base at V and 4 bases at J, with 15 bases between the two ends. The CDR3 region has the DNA TGTGCCAGCAGCTTGACGGGCGCGAATCTTTACAATGAGCAGTTCTTC. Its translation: CASSLTGANLYNEQFF.